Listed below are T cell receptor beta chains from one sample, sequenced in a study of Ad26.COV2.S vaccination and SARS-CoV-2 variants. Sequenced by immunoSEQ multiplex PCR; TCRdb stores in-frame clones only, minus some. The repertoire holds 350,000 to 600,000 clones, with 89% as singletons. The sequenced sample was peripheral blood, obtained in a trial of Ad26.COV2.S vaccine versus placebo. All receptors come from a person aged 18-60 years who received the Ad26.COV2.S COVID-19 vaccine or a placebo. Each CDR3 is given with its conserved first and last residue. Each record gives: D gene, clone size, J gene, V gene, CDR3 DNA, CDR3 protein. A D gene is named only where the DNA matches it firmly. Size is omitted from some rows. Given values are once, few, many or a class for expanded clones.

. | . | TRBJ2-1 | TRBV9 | TGTGCCAGCAGCGTAACACAGGCAGGAACCAGCTCCTACAATGAGCAGTTCTTC | CASSVTQAGTSSYNEQFF
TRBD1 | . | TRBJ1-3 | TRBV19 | TGTGCCACTGACAGGGGAGTTGGAAACACCATATATTTT | CATDRGVGNTIYF
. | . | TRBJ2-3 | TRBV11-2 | TGTGCCAGCAGCTTAGATAGGGGGTCAGATACGCAGTATTTT | CASSLDRGSDTQYF
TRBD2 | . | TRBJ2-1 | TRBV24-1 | TGTGCCACCAGTGACCGGGTACGGGAGGGCCTCGCGAATGAGCAGTTCTTC | CATSDRVREGLANEQFF
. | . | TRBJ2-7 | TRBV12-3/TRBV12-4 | TGTGCCTCCAGGCTTTGGGGCTCCTACGAGCAGTACTTC | CASRLWGSYEQYF
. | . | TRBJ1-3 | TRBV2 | TGTGCCAGCAGTTACAGGGCCGGAAACACCATATATTTT | CASSYRAGNTIYF
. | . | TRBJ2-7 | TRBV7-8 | TGTGCCAGCAGCATCAATTACGCGGCCGTCTACGAGCAGTACTTC | CASSINYAAVYEQYF
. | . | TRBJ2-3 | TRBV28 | TGTGCCAGCAGTTTAAGCCCAAACACAGATACGCAGTATTTT | CASSLSPNTDTQYF
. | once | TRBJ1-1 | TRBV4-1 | TGCGCCAGCAGCCAAGCGTGGGGTGCTGACCCGAACACTGAAGCTTTCTTT | CASSQAWGADPNTEAFF
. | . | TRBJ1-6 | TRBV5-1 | TGCGCCAGCAGCTTGGACGGCAGAGGCCCGCAGTCACCCCTCCACTTT | CASSLDGRGPQSPLHF
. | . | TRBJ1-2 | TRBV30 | TGTGCCTGGAGGACAGGTCGGAATGGCTACACCTTC | CAWRTGRNGYTF
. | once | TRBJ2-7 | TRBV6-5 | TGTGCCAGCAGCGAGGGAATTCCGCGCGAGCAGTACTTC | CASSEGIPREQYF
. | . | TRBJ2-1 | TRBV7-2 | TGTGCCAGCAGCTTAATGGCGGGGGCCCAGAATGAGCAGTTCTTC | CASSLMAGAQNEQFF
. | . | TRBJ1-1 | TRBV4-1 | TGCGCCAGCAGCCAAGGAGGGCCAGTAAAGTACACTGAAGCTTTCTTT | CASSQGGPVKYTEAFF
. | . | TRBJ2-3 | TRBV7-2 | TGTGCCAGCAGCTTAGCGGAAAGGTTAATCGATACGCAGTATTTT | CASSLAERLIDTQYF
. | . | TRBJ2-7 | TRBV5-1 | TGCGCCAGCAGCTTGGGACTGACAACGGGAGACCCCTACGAGCAGTACTTC | CASSLGLTTGDPYEQYF
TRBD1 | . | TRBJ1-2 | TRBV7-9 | TGTGCCAGCAGCCCCAGGACAGGGGGCGCCGGGAGGGGCTACACCTTC | CASSPRTGGAGRGYTF
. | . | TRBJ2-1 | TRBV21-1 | TGTGCCAGCAGCCCCCGGACTAGCCACTACTACAATGAGCAGTTCTTC | CASSPRTSHYYNEQFF
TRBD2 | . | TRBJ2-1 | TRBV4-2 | TGTGCCAGCAGCCAAGGACTAGCGGGAGGAGACTACAATGAGCAGTTCTTC | CASSQGLAGGDYNEQFF
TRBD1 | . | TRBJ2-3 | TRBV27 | TGTGCCAGCAGCGATGATTGGACAGGCGACACAGATACGCAGTATTTT | CASSDDWTGDTDTQYF
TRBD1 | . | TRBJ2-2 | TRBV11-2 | TGTGCCAGCAGCTTAGGGGCAGGGGGCACCGGGGAGCTGTTTTTT | CASSLGAGGTGELFF
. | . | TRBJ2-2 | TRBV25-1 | TGTGCCAGCAGTGAAGGAGGAAGGACCGGGGAGCTGTTTTTT | CASSEGGRTGELFF
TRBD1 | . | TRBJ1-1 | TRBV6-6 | TGTGCCAGCAGAGACAGGGCCGCTTTCTTT | CASRDRAAFF
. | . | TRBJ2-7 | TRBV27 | TGTGCCAGCAGTCAGGGGCTAGCCTTCGACGAGCAGTACTTC | CASSQGLAFDEQYF
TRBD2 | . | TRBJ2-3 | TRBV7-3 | TGTGCCAGCAGCCCATTAGCGGGAGCGAATACGCAGTATTTT | CASSPLAGANTQYF
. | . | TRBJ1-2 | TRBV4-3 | TGCGCCAGCAGCCCTCGGACGCGGGGGTTGGGGGGCTACACCTTC | CASSPRTRGLGGYTF
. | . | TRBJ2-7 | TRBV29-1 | TGCAGCGTTGAACTCCACTACGAGCAGTACTTC | CSVELHYEQYF
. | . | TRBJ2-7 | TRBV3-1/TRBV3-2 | TGTGCCAGCGAAGACCCAAGCTCCTACGAGCAGTACTTC | CASEDPSSYEQYF
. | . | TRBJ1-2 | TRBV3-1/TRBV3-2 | TGTGCCAGCAGCCAAGATCGGGGCTATGGCTACACCTTC | CASSQDRGYGYTF
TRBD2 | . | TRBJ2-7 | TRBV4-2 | TGTGCCAGCAGCCCCCCGGGGGGGTACGAGCAGTACTTC | CASSPPGGYEQYF
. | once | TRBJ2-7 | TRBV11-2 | TGTGCCAGCAGCCCTAGGACGACAGAGGGAGCCCCCGAGCAGTACTTC | CASSPRTTEGAPEQYF
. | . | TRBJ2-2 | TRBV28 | TGTGCCAGCAGACTGAACACCGGGGAGCTGTTTTTT | CASRLNTGELFF
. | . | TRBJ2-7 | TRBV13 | TGTGCCAGCAGCTTAGGATCTTCCTACGAGCAGTACTTC | CASSLGSSYEQYF
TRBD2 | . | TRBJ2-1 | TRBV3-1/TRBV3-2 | TGTGCCAGCAGCCAAGATTATCCGGGACTAGTGTCAAATGAGCAGTTCTTC | CASSQDYPGLVSNEQFF
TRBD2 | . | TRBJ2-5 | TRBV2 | TGTGCCAGCAGTGGGTCAGCTAGCGGGGGGGCAGTGGAGACCCAGTACTTC | CASSGSASGGAVETQYF
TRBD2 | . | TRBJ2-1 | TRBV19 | TGTGCCAGTAGTATAGATGTTGTTGGAGTAGCGGGAGGATACAATGAGCAGTTCTTC | CASSIDVVGVAGGYNEQFF
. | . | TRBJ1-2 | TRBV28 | TGTGCCAGCAGTCCAATAAGGGGCTATGGCTACACCTTC | CASSPIRGYGYTF
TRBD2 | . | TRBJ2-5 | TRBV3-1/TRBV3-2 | TGTGCCAGCAGTCGTGGACTAGCGGGAGCCTTTAAAGAGACCCAGTACTTC | CASSRGLAGAFKETQYF
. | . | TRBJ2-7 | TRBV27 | TGTGCCAGCAGTTTATCAGGTCCCTACGAGCAGTACTTC | CASSLSGPYEQYF
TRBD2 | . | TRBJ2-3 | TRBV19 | TGTGCCAGTAGTAGACTAGCGGAGACAGATACGCAGTATTTT | CASSRLAETDTQYF
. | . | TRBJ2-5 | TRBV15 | TGTGCCACCAGCAGCCGCCAGGGCTATCAGGGGACCCAGTACTTC | CATSSRQGYQGTQYF
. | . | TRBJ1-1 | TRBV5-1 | TGCGCCAGCAGCCGACCCGACAGACCGAACACTGAAGCTTTCTTT | CASSRPDRPNTEAFF
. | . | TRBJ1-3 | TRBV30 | TGTGCCTGGAGTGTAAACACCATATATTTT | CAWSVNTIYF
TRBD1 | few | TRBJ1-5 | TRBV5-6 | TGTGCCAGCAGCTTGGGACAGGGGGTCTTCGATCAGCCCCAGCATTTT | CASSLGQGVFDQPQHF
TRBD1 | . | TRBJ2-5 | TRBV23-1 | TGCGCCAGCAGTCAATGGGCAGGGGGAACAGAGACCCAGTACTTC | CASSQWAGGTETQYF
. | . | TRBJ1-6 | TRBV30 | TGTGCCTGCCAGGGTCCGGGACTCCATTCACCCCTCCACTTT | CACQGPGLHSPLHF
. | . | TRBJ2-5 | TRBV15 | TGTGCCACCAGCAGAGATCAGGCAGGCCAAGAGACCCAGTACTTC | CATSRDQAGQETQYF
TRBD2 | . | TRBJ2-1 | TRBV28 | TGTGCCAGCAGTCCCTCGTGGAGCGGGAGCTCCTACAATGAGCAGTTCTTC | CASSPSWSGSSYNEQFF
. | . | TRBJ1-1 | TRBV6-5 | TGTGCCAGCAGCCGCCGGACTTCGGAAGCTTTCTTT | CASSRRTSEAFF
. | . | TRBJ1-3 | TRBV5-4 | TGTGCCAGCAGCTTGAGGAGCGCTGGAAACACCATATATTTT | CASSLRSAGNTIYF
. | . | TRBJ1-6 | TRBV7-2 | TGTGCCAGCAGCTTGGAGAATAGCTTATCACCCCTCCACTTT | CASSLENSLSPLHF
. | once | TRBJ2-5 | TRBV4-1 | TGCGCCAGCAGCCAAGACCAACAATTCGAGACCCAGTACTTC | CASSQDQQFETQYF
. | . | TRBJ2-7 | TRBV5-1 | TGCGCCAGCAGCTTGCTCGGACAGACCTACGAGCAGTACTTC | CASSLLGQTYEQYF
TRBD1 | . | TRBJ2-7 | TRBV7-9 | TGTGCCAGCAGCTCCCGGGACAGGGGGGGCTACGAGCAGTACTTC | CASSSRDRGGYEQYF
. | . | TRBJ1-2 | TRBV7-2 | TGTGCCAGCAGCTTCTTCGTCAGCTTATATGGCTACACCTTC | CASSFFVSLYGYTF
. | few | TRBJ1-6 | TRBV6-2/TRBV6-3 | TGTGCCAGCAGTTGGACAGTGGAATCACCCCTCCACTTT | CASSWTVESPLHF
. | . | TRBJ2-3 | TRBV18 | TGTGCCAGCGCGACAGATACGCAGTATTTT | CASATDTQYF